A single sample is the source of the 27 T cell receptor beta chains below, sequenced in a study of blood T cell repertoires in COVID-19. Sequenced by immunoSEQ multiplex PCR; TCRdb stores in-frame clones only, minus some. The sample has some 450,000 clones, about 91% seen once. The sample was peripheral blood. The receptors come from a woman aged 45-59 years with COVID-19, enrolled during active disease.

The chain couples TRBV4-1 to TRBJ2-7, with 12 bases fitting TRBD1. The CDR3 loop spans 16 amino acids. The V gene's germline CDR1 is MGHRA and CDR2 YSYEKL. The ends lost 3 bases at V and 10 bases at J; junction bases unmatched: 13. CDR3 DNA: TGCGCCAGCAGCCACCTCGGGGCGGGACAGGGGGCGGAACAGTACTTC. Translated, it gives CASSHLGAGQGAEQYF.

The chain is built from TRBV5-6 and TRBJ2-7, with D perhaps TRBD1 (6 bases). CDR1 and CDR2 (germline): SGHDT, YYEEEE. V shed 3 bases and J shed 4 bases, with 14 bases lying between them. The length of the CDR3 is 14 residues. CDR3 in amino acids: CASSSQGWQYEQYF. CDR3 sequence (DNA): TGTGCCAGCAGCTCCCAGGGGTGGCAGTACGAGCAGTACTTC.

This chain links TRBV19 with TRBJ1-5, with no clear D. V was cut by 8 bases and J by 4 bases, with 9 bases left in between. The CDR3 consists of 12 residues. Germline V gene sequence: CDR1 LNHDA, CDR2 SQIVND (reference sequence). This CDR3 is CASALRNQPQHF. The CDR3 bases are TGTGCCAGTGCCCTACGGAATCAGCCCCAGCATTTT.

The chain combines TRBV24-1 with TRBJ2-1; D is possibly TRBD1 (7 bases). Germline-derived CDR1 and CDR2 are KGHDR and SFDVKD. CDR3 length: 15 amino acids. V was trimmed by 9 bases and J by 10 bases, leaving 24 bases between them. Here the CDR3 DNA reads TGTGCCACCCGGTCCTCTTCAGGGGGGCCAGGGGAGCAGTTCTTC. Protein product: CATRSSSGGPGEQFF.

This clone was observed a few times. CDR3 in DNA: TGTGCCACCAGCCGCAGGGGTCAGCCCCAGCATTTT. It translates to CATSRRGQPQHF. The chain employs TRBV24-1 and TRBJ1-5, with D tentatively TRBD1 (6 bases). V was cut by 7 bases and J by 6 bases, with 9 bases left in between. CDR1 and CDR2 from the germline V gene are KGHDR and SFDVKD. The CDR3 totals 12 residues.

V and J are TRBV28 and TRBJ2-1; D possibly corresponds to TRBD1 (5 bases). Germline CDR1 is MDHEN and CDR2 is SYDVKM. The CDR3 covers 17 residues. Trimming left V 3 bases short and J 3 bases short, with 18 bases between. The CDR3 spells CASSFPGRAINYNEQFF. In nucleotides, the CDR3 is TGTGCCAGCAGTTTCCCGGGCAGGGCAATCAACTACAATGAGCAGTTCTTC.

The chain is built from TRBV18 and TRBJ1-1; perhaps TRBD1 as D (5 bases). The CDR3 length is 13 residues. Germline loops: CDR1 KGHSH, CDR2 LQKENI. Trimming pared 5 bases from V and 7 bases from J, leaving 14 bases between. CDR3 in DNA: TGTGCCAGCTCAGCCAGGGAGGTTAGTGAAGCTTTCTTT. This encodes CASSAREVSEAFF.

The V gene is TRBV27, the J gene TRBJ2-5; D is ambiguous. Germline-derived CDR1 and CDR2 are MNHEY and SMNVEV (reference sequence). The CDR3 runs 17 residues. Trimming removed 5 bases from V and 1 base from J, with 20 bases in between. The CDR3 protein is CASSLTPLQNFQETQYF. CDR3 DNA: TGTGCCAGCAGTCTCACCCCCCTACAGAATTTCCAAGAGACCCAGTACTTC.

This clone was counted a single time. The chain employs TRBV7-8 and TRBJ2-7; 7 nucleotides align to TRBD2. The CDR3 spans 14 residues. Germline assignment: CDR1 SGHVS and CDR2 FQNEAQ. V shed 4 bases, J shed 4 bases, and the junction held 7 bases outside the gene matches. DNA of the CDR3: TGTGCCAGCAGCTCGGGGGGAGGATCTTACGAGCAGTACTTC. Translated: CASSSGGGSYEQYF.

The chain is built from TRBV5-1 and TRBJ1-1, with TRBD1 as a possible D gene (6 bases). The CDR3 has 16 amino acids. The germline CDR1 and CDR2 sequences are SGHRS and YFSETQ. V gave up 0 bases and J gave up 1 base, with 13 bases separating them. The CDR3, as DNA: TGCGCCAGCAGCTTGGCCTCTACAGGGAGGAACACTGAAGCTTTCTTT. Translating it yields CASSLASTGRNTEAFF.

This clone has just one count. Other DNA sequences from this sample encode an identical CDR3 as well. The gene calls are TRBV5-1 and TRBJ1-1; 7 nucleotides line up with TRBD1. CDR3 size: 15 residues. V was clipped by 4 bases and J by 0 bases; unmatched bases: 6. Germline V gives CDR1 SGHRS, CDR2 YFSETQ. CDR3 nucleotides: TGCGCCAGCAGCCTTCAAACAGGGGTGAACACTGAAGCTTTCTTT. This codes for CASSLQTGVNTEAFF.

The gene calls are TRBV6-1 and TRBJ2-1; D is ambiguous. This CDR3 has 12 residues. V was shortened by 3 bases and J by 4 bases, with 4 bases between the two germline ends. CDR1 is MNHNS, CDR2 SASEGT, per germline. CDR3 loop: CASSDSYNEQFF. The DNA of the CDR3 is TGTGCCAGCAGTGACAGTTACAATGAGCAGTTCTTC.

The V and J genes are TRBV9 and TRBJ1-5; TRBD1 matches at 7 bases. Germline values: CDR1 SGDLS, CDR2 YYNGEE. The CDR3 is 15 residues long. The V gene end was trimmed by 4 bases and the J gene end by 7 bases; junction bases not matched to a gene: 11. The CDR3 DNA reads as TGTGCCAGCAGCCCGTATTCAGGGGGAATCCAGCCCCAGCATTTT. Amino acid sequence: CASSPYSGGIQPQHF.

The J gene is TRBJ1-1, the V gene TRBV29-1; TRBD1 aligns across 7 bases. CDR3 length: 14 amino acids. Germline CDR1 reads SQVTM; CDR2 reads ANQGSEA. The trim removed 6 bases at V and 4 bases at J, leaving 11 bases unmatched. CDR3: CSVAGQAGGTEAFF. CDR3 bases: TGCAGCGTCGCCGGACAGGCCGGTGGCACTGAAGCTTTCTTT.

This rearrangement joins TRBV4-1 to TRBJ1-1; possibly TRBD1 for D (6 bases). CDR1 is MGHRA and CDR2 is YSYEKL in the germline V gene. The ends were cut back, 6 bases at V and 3 bases at J, with 14 bases in the middle. CDR3 length equals 14 residues. The CDR3 loop is CASSGGGGDTEAFF. The CDR3 DNA reads TGCGCCAGCAGTGGAGGGGGGGGCGACACTGAAGCTTTCTTT.

The chain carries TRBV3-1 (or the pseudogene TRBV3-2) and TRBJ1-1; a possible D gene is TRBD1 (6 bases). The germline V and J ends were trimmed by 3 bases and 0 bases, with 14 bases remaining between them. The CDR3 runs to 16 residues. Germline CDR1 reads LGHDT; CDR2 reads YNNKEL (reference sequence). The chain's CDR3 is CASSQGQGKMNTEAFF. The CDR3 DNA sequence: TGTGCCAGCAGCCAGGGCCAGGGGAAGATGAACACTGAAGCTTTCTTT.

The gene calls are TRBV12-3 or TRBV12-4 and TRBJ2-2, with D hard to call. V lost 7 bases, J lost 4 bases, and 7 bases lay in between. The CDR3 sequence is 12 residues long. The CDR3 protein is CASTSSTGELFF. The CDR3 nucleotides read TGTGCCAGCACCTCTAGCACCGGGGAGCTGTTTTTT.

The chain links TRBV6-1 to TRBJ1-1; tentatively, D is TRBD1 (5 bases). The CDR3 is 12 amino acids. The V end was cut by 5 bases, the J end by 12 bases, with 16 bases between. Germline CDR1 is MNHNS and CDR2 is SASEGT. The CDR3: CASSLDGHSTFF. As DNA, the CDR3 is TGTGCCAGCAGTTTGGACGGACATTCGACTTTCTTT.

The CDR3 coding sequence is TGTGCCAGCAGCCAAAGGATCGCGGCAGGGCGCTTGGATTCACCCCTCCACTTT. Its translation is CASSQRIAAGRLDSPLHF. The chain recombines TRBV3-1 (or the pseudogene TRBV3-2) with TRBJ1-6, with a possible D match to TRBD1 (5 bases). V lost 2 bases and J 8 bases, leaving 22 bases between the germline ends. In germline, CDR1 is LGHDT, CDR2 YNNKEL (reference sequence). CDR3 size: 18 residues.

The genes are TRBV10-3 and TRBJ1-1, with 8 bases matching TRBD1. This CDR3 spans 14 amino acids. Germline-derived CDR1 and CDR2 are ENHRY and SYGVKD. The trim removed 6 bases at V and 5 bases at J, leaving 8 bases unmatched. This CDR3 is CAISPTGGETEAFF. The CDR3 DNA follows: TGTGCCATCAGCCCTACAGGGGGTGAGACTGAAGCTTTCTTT.

This sequence joins TRBV2 and TRBJ1-2; TRBD1 matches 9 bases. The germline CDR1 and CDR2 sequences are SNHLY and FYNNEI. This CDR3 has 13 residues. V was clipped by 6 bases and J by 7 bases; unmatched bases: 6. The CDR3 DNA sequence: TGTGCCAGCAGCGGGGGACAGGGACCTGGCTACACCTTC. Translating gives CASSGGQGPGYTF. Full variable domain (remainder filled in from reference TRBV2 and TRBJ1-2): EPEVTQTPSHQVTQMGQEVILRCVPISNHLYFYWYRQILGQKVEFLVSFYNNEISEKSEIFDDQFSVERPDGSNFTLKIRSTKLEDSAMYFCASSGGQGPGYTFGSGTRLTVV.

The rearrangement joins TRBV27 to TRBJ1-2; a possible D gene is TRBD1 (5 bases). Germline CDR1 reads MNHEY; CDR2 reads SMNVEV (reference sequence). This CDR3 is built from 13 residues. The V end lost 6 bases, the J end lost 6 bases, and 14 bases lay between the germline ends. The chain's CDR3 is CASSKGLVDGYTF. CDR3 nucleotides: TGTGCCAGCAGCAAGGGGTTAGTGGATGGCTACACCTTC.

The chain links TRBV5-1 to TRBJ2-7; 7 nucleotides line up with TRBD1. V shed 4 bases and J 2 bases; nucleotides not matched to a gene: 6. This CDR3 region has 14 residues. Germline values: CDR1 SGHRS, CDR2 YFSETQ. This CDR3 reads CASSERQGTYEQYF. The CDR3 DNA reads TGCGCCAGCAGCGAAAGACAGGGAACCTACGAGCAGTACTTC.

V is TRBV7-2 and J is TRBJ1-2, with D possibly TRBD1 on 6 matching bases. CDR1 and CDR2 from the germline V gene are SGHTA and FQGNSA. V shed 3 bases and J shed 8 bases, with 13 bases lying between them. This CDR3 region has 13 residues. The CDR3 loop is CASSLNRAAGYTF. The CDR3, as DNA: TGTGCCAGCAGCTTGAACAGGGCGGCGGGCTACACCTTC.

This chain joins TRBV19 and TRBJ1-6; possible D gene TRBD1, 6 bases. Trimming removed 4 bases from V and 1 base from J, with 11 bases in between. The CDR3 covers 16 residues. Germline CDR1 is LNHDA and CDR2 is SQIVND (reference sequence). The CDR3 protein is CASSTTRGSYNSPLHF. The CDR3 bases are TGTGCCAGTAGTACCACTAGGGGGTCCTATAATTCACCCCTCCACTTT.

The sample holds a few counts of this clone. The chain links TRBV24-1 to TRBJ1-6; 9 positions agree with TRBD1. This CDR3 region has 18 residues. From germline, CDR1 is KGHDR and CDR2 SFDVKD. V was clipped by 3 bases and J by 4 bases; unmatched bases: 9. CDR3: CATSDLGTGKWYNSPLHF. CDR3 nucleotide sequence: TGTGCCACCAGTGATCTCGGGACAGGGAAATGGTATAATTCACCCCTCCACTTT.

The DNA of the CDR3 is TGTGCCAGCAGTGAAGGGGACAGGGCTGGCTACACCTTC. It yields the protein CASSEGDRAGYTF. The chain is built from TRBV6-1 and TRBJ1-2; 9 nucleotides line up with TRBD1. Trimming removed 1 base from V and 7 bases from J; junction bases left unmatched: 1. The CDR3 runs to 13 residues. The germline CDR1 and CDR2 sequences are MNHNS and SASEGT.